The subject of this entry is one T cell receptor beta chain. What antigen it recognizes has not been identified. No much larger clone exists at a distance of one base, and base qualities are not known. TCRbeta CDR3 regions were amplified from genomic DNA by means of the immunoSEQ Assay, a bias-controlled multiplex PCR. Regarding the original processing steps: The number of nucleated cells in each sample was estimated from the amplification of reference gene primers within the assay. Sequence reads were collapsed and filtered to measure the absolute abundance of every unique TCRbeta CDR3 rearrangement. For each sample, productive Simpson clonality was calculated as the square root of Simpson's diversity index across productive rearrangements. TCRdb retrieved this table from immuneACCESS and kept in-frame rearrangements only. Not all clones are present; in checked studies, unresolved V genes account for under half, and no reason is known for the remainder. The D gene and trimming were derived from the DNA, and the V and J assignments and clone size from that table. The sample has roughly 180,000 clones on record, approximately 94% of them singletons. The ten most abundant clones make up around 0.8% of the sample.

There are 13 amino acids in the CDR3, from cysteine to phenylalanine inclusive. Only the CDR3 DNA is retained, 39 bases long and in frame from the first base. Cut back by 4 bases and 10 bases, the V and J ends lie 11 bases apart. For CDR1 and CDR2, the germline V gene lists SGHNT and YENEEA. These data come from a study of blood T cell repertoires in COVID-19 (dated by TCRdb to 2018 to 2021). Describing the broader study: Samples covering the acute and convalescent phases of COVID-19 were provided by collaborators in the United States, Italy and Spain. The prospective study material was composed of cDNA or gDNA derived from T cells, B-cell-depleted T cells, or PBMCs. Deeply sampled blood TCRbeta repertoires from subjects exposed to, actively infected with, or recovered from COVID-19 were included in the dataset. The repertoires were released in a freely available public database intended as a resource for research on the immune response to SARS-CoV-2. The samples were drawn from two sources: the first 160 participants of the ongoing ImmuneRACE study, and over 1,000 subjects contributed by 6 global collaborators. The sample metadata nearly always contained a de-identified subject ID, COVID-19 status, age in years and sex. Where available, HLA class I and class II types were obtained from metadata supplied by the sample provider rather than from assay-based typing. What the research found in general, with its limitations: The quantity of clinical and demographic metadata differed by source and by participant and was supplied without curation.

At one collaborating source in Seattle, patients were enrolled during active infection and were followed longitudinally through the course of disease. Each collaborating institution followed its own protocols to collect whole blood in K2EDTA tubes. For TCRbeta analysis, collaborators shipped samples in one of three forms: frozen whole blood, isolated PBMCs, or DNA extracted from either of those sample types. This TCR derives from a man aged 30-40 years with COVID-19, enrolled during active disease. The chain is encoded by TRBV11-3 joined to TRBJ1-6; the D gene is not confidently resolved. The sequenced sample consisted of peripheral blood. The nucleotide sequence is TGTGCCAGCAGCTGGGGTCGGGGATCACCCCTCCACTTT. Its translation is CASSWGRGSPLHF.